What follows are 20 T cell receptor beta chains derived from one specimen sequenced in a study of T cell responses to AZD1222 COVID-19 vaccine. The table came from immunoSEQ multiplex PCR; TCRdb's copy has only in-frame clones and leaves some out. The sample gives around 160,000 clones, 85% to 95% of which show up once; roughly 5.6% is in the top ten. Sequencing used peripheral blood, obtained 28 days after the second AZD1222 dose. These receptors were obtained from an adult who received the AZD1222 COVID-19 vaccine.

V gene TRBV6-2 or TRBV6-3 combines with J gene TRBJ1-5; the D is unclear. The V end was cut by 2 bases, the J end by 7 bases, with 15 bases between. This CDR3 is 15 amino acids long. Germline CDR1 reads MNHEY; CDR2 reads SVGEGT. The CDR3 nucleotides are TGTGCCAGCAGTTACACCCGTCCCGTGGGCCAGCCCCAGCATTTT. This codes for CASSYTRPVGQPQHF.

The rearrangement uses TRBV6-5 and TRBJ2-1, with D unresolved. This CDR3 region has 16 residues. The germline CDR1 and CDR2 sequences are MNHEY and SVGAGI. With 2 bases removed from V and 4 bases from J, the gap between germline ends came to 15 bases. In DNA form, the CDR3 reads TGTGCCAGCAGTTACGGTCGCAGGAAATTTTACAATGAGCAGTTCTTC. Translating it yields CASSYGRRKFYNEQFF.

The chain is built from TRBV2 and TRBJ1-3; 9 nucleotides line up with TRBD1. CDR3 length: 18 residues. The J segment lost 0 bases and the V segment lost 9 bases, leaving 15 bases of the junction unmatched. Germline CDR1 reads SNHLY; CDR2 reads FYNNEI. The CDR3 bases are TGTGCCAGTAAGGGGGACAGGGTTATGCAAAGCTCTGGAAACACCATATATTTT. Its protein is CASKGDRVMQSSGNTIYF.

The CDR3 sequence is CASSSGSGGELFF. The CDR3 bases are TGTGCCAGCAGTAGCGGGTCAGGCGGGGAGCTGTTTTTT. The gene calls are TRBV28 and TRBJ2-2; D may be TRBD2 (6 bases). The CDR3 runs 13 residues. Trimming took off 5 bases at V and 7 bases at J, with 11 bases between the two ends. The germline V gene has CDR1 MDHEN and CDR2 SYDVKM.

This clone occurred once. For the CDR3, the DNA is TGTGCCAGCAGCTTAGTAACGGAAACCTACGAGCAGTACTTC. It is translated as CASSLVTETYEQYF. This chain connects TRBV7-2 to TRBJ2-7, with D unresolved. The V and J ends lost 1 base and 2 bases respectively, with 9 bases between them. The CDR3 runs 14 residues. Germline CDR1 SGHTA, CDR2 FQGNSA.

In DNA, the CDR3 is TGTGCCTGGTCGGAGGCGGGAGTAAATACGCAGTATTTT. It specifies CAWSEAGVNTQYF. The V call is TRBV30, the J call TRBJ2-3; 7 bases are a match to TRBD2. Germline trimming cut 5 bases from V and 7 bases from J; bases unmatched to any gene: 9. CDR1 is GTSNPN, CDR2 SVGIG, per germline (reference sequence). This CDR3 is 13 amino acids long. Together with reference TRBV30 and TRBJ2-3, the CDR3 gives the full variable domain: SQTIHQWPATLVQPVGSPLSLECTVEGTSNPNLYWYRQAAGRGLQLLFYSVGIGQISSEVPQNLSASRPQDRQFILSSKKLLLSDSGFYLCAWSEAGVNTQYFGPGTRLTVL.

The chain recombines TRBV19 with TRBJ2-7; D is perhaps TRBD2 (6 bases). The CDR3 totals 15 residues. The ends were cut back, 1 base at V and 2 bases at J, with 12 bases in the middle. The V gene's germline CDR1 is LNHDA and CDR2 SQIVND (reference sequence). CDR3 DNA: TGTGCCAGTAGTATAGGGCGGGGTCATGCCTACGAGCAGTACTTC. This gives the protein CASSIGRGHAYEQYF.

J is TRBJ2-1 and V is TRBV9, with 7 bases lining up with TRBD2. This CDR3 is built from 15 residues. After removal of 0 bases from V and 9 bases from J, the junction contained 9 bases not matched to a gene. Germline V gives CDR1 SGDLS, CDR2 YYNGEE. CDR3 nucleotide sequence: TGTGCCAGCAGCGTAGAGGAAGCGGGATTGAGTGAGCAGTTCTTC. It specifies CASSVEEAGLSEQFF.

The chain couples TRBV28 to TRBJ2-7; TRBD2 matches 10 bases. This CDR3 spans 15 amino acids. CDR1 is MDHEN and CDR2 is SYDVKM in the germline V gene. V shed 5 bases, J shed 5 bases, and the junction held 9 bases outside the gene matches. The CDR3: CASSKAGGPLHEQYF. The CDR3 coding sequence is TGTGCCAGCAGTAAAGCGGGAGGGCCTCTCCACGAGCAGTACTTC.

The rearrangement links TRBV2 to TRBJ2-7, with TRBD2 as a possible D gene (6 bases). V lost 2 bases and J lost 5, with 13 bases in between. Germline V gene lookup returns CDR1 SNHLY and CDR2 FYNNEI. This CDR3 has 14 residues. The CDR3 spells CASSETEGGNEQYF. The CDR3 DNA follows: TGTGCCAGCAGTGAAACTGAGGGAGGAAACGAGCAGTACTTC. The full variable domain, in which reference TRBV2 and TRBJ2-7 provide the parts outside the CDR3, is EPEVTQTPSHQVTQMGQEVILRCVPISNHLYFYWYRQILGQKVEFLVSFYNNEISEKSEIFDDQFSVERPDGSNFTLKIRSTKLEDSAMYFCASSETEGGNEQYFGPGTRLTVT.

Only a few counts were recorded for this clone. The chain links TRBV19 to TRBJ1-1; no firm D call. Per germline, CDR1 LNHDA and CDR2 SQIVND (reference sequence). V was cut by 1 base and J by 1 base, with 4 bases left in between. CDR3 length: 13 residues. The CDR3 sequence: CASSIGQNTEAFF. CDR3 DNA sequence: TGTGCCAGTAGTATAGGACAGAACACTGAAGCTTTCTTT.

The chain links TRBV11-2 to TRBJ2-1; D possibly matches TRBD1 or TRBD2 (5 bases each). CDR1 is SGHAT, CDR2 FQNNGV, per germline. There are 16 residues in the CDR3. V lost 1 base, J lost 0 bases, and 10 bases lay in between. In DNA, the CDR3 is TGTGCCAGCAGCTTAGGGGGACCCCGCTCCTACAATGAGCAGTTCTTC. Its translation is CASSLGGPRSYNEQFF.

The CDR3 loop reads CASSLIPNQETQYF. CDR3 DNA sequence: TGCGCCAGCAGCTTGATACCCAACCAAGAGACCCAGTACTTC. The chain links TRBV5-1 to TRBJ2-5; the D is unclear. There are 14 residues in the CDR3. The V end lost 1 base, the J end lost 0 bases, and 7 bases lay between the germline ends. CDR1 and CDR2 from the germline V gene are SGHRS and YFSETQ.

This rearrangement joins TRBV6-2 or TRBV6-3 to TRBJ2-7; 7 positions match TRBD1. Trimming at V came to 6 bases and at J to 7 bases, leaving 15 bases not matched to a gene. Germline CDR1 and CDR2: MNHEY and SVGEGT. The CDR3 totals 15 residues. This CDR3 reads CASSPPSDRIGEQYF. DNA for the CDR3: TGTGCCAGCAGCCCCCCCTCGGACAGGATAGGGGAGCAGTACTTC.

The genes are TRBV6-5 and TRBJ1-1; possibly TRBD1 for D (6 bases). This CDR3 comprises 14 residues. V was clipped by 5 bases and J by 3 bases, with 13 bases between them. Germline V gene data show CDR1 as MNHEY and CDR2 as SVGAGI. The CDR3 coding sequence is TGTGCCAGCAGTACACAAACAGGGTACACTGAAGCTTTCTTT. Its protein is CASSTQTGYTEAFF.

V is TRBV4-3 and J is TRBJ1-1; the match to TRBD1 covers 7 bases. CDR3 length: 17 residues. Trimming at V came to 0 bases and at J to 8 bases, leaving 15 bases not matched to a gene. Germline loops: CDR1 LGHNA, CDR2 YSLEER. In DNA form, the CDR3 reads TGCGCCAGCAGCCAAGAACTCGCTCGAACAGGGGCGGACGAAGCTTTCTTT. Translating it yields CASSQELARTGADEAFF.

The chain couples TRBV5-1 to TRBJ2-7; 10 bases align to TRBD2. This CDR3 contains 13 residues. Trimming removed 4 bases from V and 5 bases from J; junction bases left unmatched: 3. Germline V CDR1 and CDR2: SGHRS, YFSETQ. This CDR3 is CASSVGLANEQYF. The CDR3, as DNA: TGCGCCAGCAGCGTGGGACTAGCGAACGAGCAGTACTTC. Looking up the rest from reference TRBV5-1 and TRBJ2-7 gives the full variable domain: KAGVTQTPRYLIKTRGQQVTLSCSPISGHRSVSWYQQTPGQGLQFLFEYFSETQRNKGNFPGRFSGRQFSNSRSEMNVSTLELGDSALYLCASSVGLANEQYFGPGTRLTVT.

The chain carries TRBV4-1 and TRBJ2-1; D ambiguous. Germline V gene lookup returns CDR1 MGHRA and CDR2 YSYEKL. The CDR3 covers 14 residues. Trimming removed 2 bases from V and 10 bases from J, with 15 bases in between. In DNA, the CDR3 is TGCGCCAGCAGCCAATCCCCTACTACGTCCGAGCAGTTCTTC. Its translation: CASSQSPTTSEQFF.

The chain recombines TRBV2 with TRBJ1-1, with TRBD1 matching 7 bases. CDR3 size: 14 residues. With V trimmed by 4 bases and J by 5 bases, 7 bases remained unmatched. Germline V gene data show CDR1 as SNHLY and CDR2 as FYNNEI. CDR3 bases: TGTGCCAGCAGTGGGCAGGGGGGTAAAACTGAAGCTTTCTTT. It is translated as CASSGQGGKTEAFF. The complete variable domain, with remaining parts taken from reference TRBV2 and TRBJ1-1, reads EPEVTQTPSHQVTQMGQEVILRCVPISNHLYFYWYRQILGQKVEFLVSFYNNEISEKSEIFDDQFSVERPDGSNFTLKIRSTKLEDSAMYFCASSGQGGKTEAFFGQGTRLTVV.

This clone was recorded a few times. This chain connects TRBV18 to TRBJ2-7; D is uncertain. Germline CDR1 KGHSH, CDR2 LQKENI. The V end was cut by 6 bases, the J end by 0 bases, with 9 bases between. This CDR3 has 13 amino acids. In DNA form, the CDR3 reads TGTGCCAGCTCTAGGGCAGGCTCCTACGAGCAGTACTTC. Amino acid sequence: CASSRAGSYEQYF.